Each of the 16 T cell receptor beta chains below was sequenced from the same sample in a study of control samples from healthy donors and cancer patients. TCRdb's copy holds only in-frame clones and misses some; the assay was immunoSEQ multiplex PCR. The table includes 90,000 to 130,000 clones, around 87% detected once. The material sequenced was PBMCs. Receptors originate from a woman aged 55 to 70 with lung cancer.

The chain combines TRBV11-2 with TRBJ2-7; possible D gene TRBD1, 6 bases. Germline CDR1 is SGHAT and CDR2 is FQNNGV. V lost 7 bases and J lost 3, with 10 bases in between. The CDR3 covers 12 residues. The CDR3 sequence is CASTGQSYEQYF. CDR3 nucleotide sequence: TGTGCCAGCACCGGACAGAGCTACGAGCAGTACTTC. Full variable domain (outside the CDR3, taken from reference TRBV11-2 and TRBJ2-7): EAGVAQSPRYKIIEKRQSVAFWCNPISGHATLYWYQQILGQGPKLLIQFQNNGVVDDSQLPKDRFSAERLKGVDSTLKIQPAKLEDSAVYLCASTGQSYEQYFGPGTRLTVT.

This clone turned up a few times. V and J are TRBV5-1 and TRBJ2-7; the D gene could be TRBD1 or TRBD2 (7 bases each). The V and J ends lost 5 bases and 5 bases respectively, with 20 bases between them. Germline V lookup: CDR1 SGHRS, CDR2 YFSETQ. The CDR3 length is 15 residues. The chain's CDR3 is CASSTPEQGTNEQYF. DNA of the CDR3: TGCGCCAGCAGTACTCCCGAACAGGGGACTAACGAGCAGTACTTC.

This clone has only one observation. The chain carries TRBV11-3 and TRBJ1-3; D unresolved. Trimming took off 1 base at V and 0 bases at J, with 4 bases between the two ends. CDR1 SGHNT and CDR2 YENEEA come from the germline V gene. This CDR3 has 14 residues. CDR3 sequence (DNA): TGTGCCAGCAGCTTAGGCTCCTCTGGAAACACCATATATTTT. Translated, it gives CASSLGSSGNTIYF.

V gene TRBV11-3 combines with J gene TRBJ1-6, with 8 bases matching TRBD1. Unmatched junction bases numbered 8, after V lost 3 bases and J lost 16 bases. Looked up from germline, CDR1 is SGHNT and CDR2 is YENEEA. This CDR3 comprises 13 residues. CDR3 loop: CASSFRGRQSLHF. The DNA of the CDR3 is TGTGCCAGCAGCTTCAGGGGGCGACAGTCTCTCCACTTT.

The rearrangement uses TRBV4-2 and TRBJ2-7, with D perhaps matching TRBD1 (6 bases). This CDR3 spans 15 amino acids. With 0 bases removed from V and 2 bases from J, the gap between germline ends came to 11 bases. Germline lookup yields CDR1 LGHNA and CDR2 YNFKEQ. The CDR3 sequence: CASSQDLWTAYEQYF. The CDR3 nucleotides are TGTGCCAGCAGCCAAGATCTTTGGACAGCCTACGAGCAGTACTTC.

The chain joins TRBV19 to TRBJ1-1, with a tentative D call TRBD1 (5 bases). CDR1 is LNHDA, CDR2 SQIVND, per germline (reference sequence). Trimming removed 5 bases at V and 1 base at J, with 8 bases between. The CDR3 contains 13 residues. The CDR3 DNA reads TGTGCCAGTAGTCGGCAGGGGAACACTGAAGCTTTCTTT. This codes for CASSRQGNTEAFF. The full variable domain, completed using reference TRBV19 and TRBJ1-1, is DGGITQSPKYLFRKEGQNVTLSCEQNLNHDAMYWYRQDPGQGLRLIYYSQIVNDFQKGDIAEGYSVSREKKESFPLTVTSAQKNPTAFYLCASSRQGNTEAFFGQGTRLTVV.

The chain joins TRBV18 to TRBJ1-4; 7 nucleotides line up with TRBD1. V lost 2 bases to trimming and J lost 2 bases; unmatched junction nucleotides: 5. The CDR3 runs 16 residues. The germline gives CDR1 KGHSH, CDR2 LQKENI. The chain's CDR3 is CASSPTKGATNEKLFF. The DNA for the CDR3 is TGTGCCAGCTCACCAACGAAGGGGGCGACTAATGAAAAACTGTTTTTT.

The chain combines TRBV3-1 (or the pseudogene TRBV3-2) with TRBJ1-3, with D uncertain. The CDR3 covers 12 residues. The V end was cut by 7 bases, the J end by 4 bases, with 8 bases between. CDR1 is LGHDT and CDR2 is YNNKEL in the germline V gene (reference sequence). For the CDR3, the DNA is TGTGCCAGCACTCTTGGGGGAAACACCATATATTTT. This codes for CASTLGGNTIYF.

This chain joins TRBV9 and TRBJ2-2, with 9 bases that match TRBD1. The junction had 10 bases not matched to a gene; V was cut back by 1 base and J by 3 bases. Germline lookup yields CDR1 SGDLS and CDR2 YYNGEE. The CDR3 is made up of 18 amino acids. Here the CDR3 DNA reads TGTGCCAGCAGCGTATCCCCCCACAGGGGGCAGGACACCGGGGAGCTGTTTTTT. Translated, it gives CASSVSPHRGQDTGELFF.

This rearrangement joins TRBV11-1 to TRBJ2-6; D remains ambiguous. The V and J ends lost 5 bases and 4 bases respectively, with 6 bases between them. This CDR3 is built from 13 residues. CDR1 is SGHAT, CDR2 FQDESV, per germline (reference sequence). CDR3 coding DNA: TGTGCCAGCAGCCTGATGGGGGCCAACGTCCTGACTTTC. Protein product: CASSLMGANVLTF.

This chain uses TRBV12-5 with TRBJ2-5; D is perhaps TRBD2 (6 bases). The CDR3 loop spans 16 amino acids. Trimming removed 5 bases at V and 2 bases at J, with 18 bases between. Germline V lookup: CDR1 LGHNT, CDR2 FRNRAP. The CDR3 DNA reads TGTGCTAGTGGTCCGCGGGACCGACTAGTTCAAGAGACCCAGTACTTC. This translates into CASGPRDRLVQETQYF.

This clone has a single count. This chain uses TRBV7-2 with TRBJ2-3; no definite D call. The CDR3 is 13 amino acids. Trimming left V 6 bases short and J 6 bases short, with 13 bases between. Germline V gene sequence: CDR1 SGHTA, CDR2 FQGNSA. DNA of the CDR3: TGTGCCAGCAGGGGCCCGACCGGGGATACGCAGTATTTT. It translates to CASRGPTGDTQYF.

The chain couples TRBV5-1 to TRBJ1-1; a weak D match, TRBD1 (6 bases). The CDR3 loop spans 15 amino acids. Germline CDR1 is SGHRS and CDR2 is YFSETQ. The ends were cut back, 2 bases at V and 0 bases at J, with 11 bases in the middle. CDR3 DNA: TGCGCCAGCAGCTTAGGGGGGTACTTGAACACTGAAGCTTTCTTT. This codes for CASSLGGYLNTEAFF.

The J gene is TRBJ2-3, the V gene TRBV2; 12 bases agree with TRBD2. The trim removed 8 bases at V and 8 bases at J, leaving 11 bases unmatched. Germline CDR1 SNHLY, CDR2 FYNNEI. This CDR3 has 15 residues. The DNA for the CDR3 is TGTGCCAGCCCCCCCGGGACTAGCGGGCAGGGTACGCAGTATTTT. It translates to CASPPGTSGQGTQYF.

This rearrangement joins TRBV2 to TRBJ1-1; a possible D gene is TRBD1 (6 bases). V shed 4 bases and J shed 8 bases, with 14 bases lying between them. This CDR3 is 13 amino acids long. CDR1 SNHLY and CDR2 FYNNEI come from the germline V gene. CDR3 nucleotides: TGTGCCAGCAGTGTACGAAGACAGGTGGAAGCTTTCTTT. As protein: CASSVRRQVEAFF.

The chain has TRBV18 and TRBJ2-7, with 7 bases identical to TRBD2. Trimming removed 2 bases from V and 3 bases from J; junction bases left unmatched: 7. CDR1 is KGHSH, CDR2 LQKENI, per germline. The CDR3 totals 15 residues. DNA of the CDR3: TGTGCCAGCTCACCAAGCCTAGCGGAGAACTACGAGCAGTACTTC. The encoded protein is CASSPSLAENYEQYF.